This T cell receptor beta chain was observed in a study of cytomegalovirus exposure and HLA in healthy donors (TCRdb year 2017). Describing the broader study: The 666 repertoires of the first cohort and the 120 validation repertoires were produced on the same platform, according to a later analysis. To predict cytomegalovirus infection status, the study brought together high-throughput TCR immunosequencing, statistical association of individual TCRs with disease status, and machine learning. The study aimed to test whether signatures of past pathogen exposure could be identified by cataloging public T cell receptors. In addition to the first cohort of roughly 700 subjects, a separate validation cohort of 100 to 150 different subjects was used. The research as a whole found: Across donors, most TCR sequences were observed very rarely, whereas some public TCRs were present in many individuals. Subsequent analysis determined that TCRs grouped into clusters in the first cohort also showed a tendency toward co-occurrence across the 90 to 150 validation repertoires, and 94% of cluster scores exceeded 0. The study listed 150 to 200 TCR beta chains as associated with cytomegalovirus. The classifier was reported to diagnose cytomegalovirus status with high specificity and sensitivity in both the original and validation cohorts. A few of the identified cytomegalovirus-associated TCR beta chains were confirmed in vitro to be specific for cytomegalovirus antigens. All 120 repertoires were used to score co-occurrence in the validation cohort in a later analysis, because that analysis had no HLA typing for the cohort. It was suggested by the authors that the approach could potentially be generalized to other disease states and immunological phenotypes.

Library preparation employed the immunoSEQ multiplex PCR assay. In the original analysis: A statistical classification framework was developed to diagnose cytomegalovirus status using the catalog of TCR beta chain sequences. Here the immuneACCESS table is served through TCRdb, limited to in-frame sequences with V and J called. Missing clones are a known gap in these copies; in checked studies unresolved V genes cover under half, and the rest lacks a known reason. For V, J and clone size, that table is used; D and trimming come from the DNA. The table for this sample lists around 200,000 clones; 88% of them were counted only once. In total, the top ten clones hold about 2.9% of the sample. The donors were included in the validation cohort of over a hundred subjects, a group kept apart from the roughly 680-subject first cohort. On this clone: Which antigen it targets is not known. No much larger clone is present one base from it, and per-base qualities are unavailable.

The germline V gene sets CDR1 to SGDLS and CDR2 to YYNGEE. The CDR3 spans 14 residues, from the cysteine through the phenylalanine. Only the CDR3 DNA is retained, 42 bases long and in frame from the first base. V ends up 0 bases short and J 4 bases short, with an unmatched junction base count of 4. Recombination linked TRBV9 to TRBJ2-7; 7 bases in the junction line up with TRBD2. The sample consisted of PBMCs. The TCR sequence derives from a woman aged 18-30 years in good health and CMV-seronegative. The CDR3 loop reads CASSVGGSGYEQYF. The DNA sequence reads TGTGCCAGCAGCGTAGGCGGGAGCGGGTACGAGCAGTACTTC.